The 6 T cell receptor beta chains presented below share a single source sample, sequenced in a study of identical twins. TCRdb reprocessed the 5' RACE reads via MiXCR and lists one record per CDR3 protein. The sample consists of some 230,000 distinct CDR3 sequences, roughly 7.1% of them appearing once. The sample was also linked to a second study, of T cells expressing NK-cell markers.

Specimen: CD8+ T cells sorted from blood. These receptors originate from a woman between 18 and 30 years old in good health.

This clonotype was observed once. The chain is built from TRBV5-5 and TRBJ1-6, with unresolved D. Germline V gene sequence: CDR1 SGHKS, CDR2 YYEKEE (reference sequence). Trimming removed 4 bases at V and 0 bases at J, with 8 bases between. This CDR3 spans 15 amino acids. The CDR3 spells CASSGDNSYNSPLHF. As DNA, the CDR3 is TGTGCCAGCAGCGGAGACAACTCCTATAATTCACCCCTCCACTTT.

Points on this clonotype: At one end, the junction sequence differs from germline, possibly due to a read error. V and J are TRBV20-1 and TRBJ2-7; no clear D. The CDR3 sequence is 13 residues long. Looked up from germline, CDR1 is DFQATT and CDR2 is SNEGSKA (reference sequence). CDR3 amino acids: CSATRTEAYKQYF. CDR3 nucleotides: TGCAGTGCTACGAGGACGGAAGCCTACAAGCAGTACTTC.

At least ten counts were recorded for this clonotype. The CDR3 here is CATSDASGRDTQYF. CDR3 nucleotide sequence: TGTGCCACCAGTGATGCTAGCGGACGGGATACGCAGTATTTT. This chain joins TRBV24-1 and TRBJ2-3; 7 bases agree with TRBD2. Germline lookup yields CDR1 KGHDR and CDR2 SFDVKD. This CDR3 spans 14 amino acids. With 3 bases clipped from V and 6 bases from J, the junction kept 5 bases outside the gene matches.

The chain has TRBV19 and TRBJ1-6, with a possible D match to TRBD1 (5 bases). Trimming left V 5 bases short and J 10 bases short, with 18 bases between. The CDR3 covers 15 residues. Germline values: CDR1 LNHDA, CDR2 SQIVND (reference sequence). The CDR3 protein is CASSAGWGIGSPLHF. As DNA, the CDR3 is TGTGCCAGTAGTGCCGGGTGGGGGATCGGATCACCCCTCCACTTT.

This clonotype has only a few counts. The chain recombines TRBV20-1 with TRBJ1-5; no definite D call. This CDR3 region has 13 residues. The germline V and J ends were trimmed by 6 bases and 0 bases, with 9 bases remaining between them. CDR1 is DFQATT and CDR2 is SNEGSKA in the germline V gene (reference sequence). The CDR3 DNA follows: TGCAGTGCCAGTGGGTATAGCAATCAGCCCCAGCATTTT. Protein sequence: CSASGYSNQPQHF.

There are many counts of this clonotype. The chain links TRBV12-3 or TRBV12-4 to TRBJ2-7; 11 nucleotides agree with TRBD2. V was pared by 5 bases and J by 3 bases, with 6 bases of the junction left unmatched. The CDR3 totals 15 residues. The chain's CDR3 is CASSATSGGFYEQYF. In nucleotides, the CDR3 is TGTGCCAGCAGTGCCACTAGCGGGGGATTCTACGAGCAGTACTTC.